What follows describes a single T cell receptor beta chain. The protocol was immunoSEQ multiplex PCR, while the TCRdb copy is restricted to in-frame clones and leaves out a portion. This table has about 320,000 clones, 75% to 90% appearing once. The data were taken from a study of blood T cell repertoires in COVID-19. The cohort comprised adults aged roughly 18 to 95 years residing in some 24 US areas. The CDR3 extends over 12 amino acids. V lost 3 bases, J lost 10 bases, and 7 bases stayed unmatched. CDR1 is DFQATT and CDR2 is SNEGSKA in the germline V gene (reference sequence). The sample taken for sequencing was PBMCs or T cells enriched from blood (not recorded which). The chain links TRBV20-1 to TRBJ1-1; 8 nucleotides match TRBD1. The origin of this receptor is a man younger than 45 who had recovered from COVID-19. CDR3 loop: CSASTFGQGAFF. In nucleotides, the CDR3 is TGCAGTGCTAGTACGTTCGGACAGGGAGCTTTCTTT.